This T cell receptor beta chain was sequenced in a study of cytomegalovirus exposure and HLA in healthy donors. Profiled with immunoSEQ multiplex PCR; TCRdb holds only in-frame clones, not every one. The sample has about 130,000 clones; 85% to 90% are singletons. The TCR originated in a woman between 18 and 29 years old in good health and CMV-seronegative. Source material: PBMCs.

The CDR3 protein is CASSAGLDTEAFF. The CDR3 DNA reads as TGTGCCAGCAGCGCAGGGTTGGACACTGAAGCTTTCTTT. This chain joins TRBV7-6 and TRBJ1-1; possibly TRBD1 for D (5 bases). The CDR3 has 13 residues. V was trimmed by 5 bases and J by 3 bases, leaving 10 bases between them. Germline V lookup: CDR1 SGHVS, CDR2 FNYEAQ.